This T cell receptor beta chain stems from a study of shared clonotypes between healthy human individuals (dated by TCRdb to about 2020). Turning to the overall study: A couple of women and a few men aged 18 to 49 years were included in the cohort. Libraries were prepared and TCR repertoires were sequenced by different laboratories using diverse techniques, in order to increase sequencing depth and limit assay-specific biases. For each donor, three plates each were used for CD4 naive and CD4 memory, two plates were used for CD8 naive, and one plate was used for CD8 memory. Each donor's leukapheresis produced roughly between roughly 0.85 and 10 billion PBMCs. The study deeply sequenced blood TCR repertoires of 5 or 6 healthy adults to estimate repertoire size and the extent of clonotype sharing between individuals. General findings and caveats noted by the study authors: Sampling was restricted to blood, and TCR repertoires in tissues likely differ from the TCR repertoires found in blood. Rarefaction of sorted-subset datasets indicated incomplete sequencing despite the large sequencing depth. Pairwise subsampling indicated that sequencing depth was expected to affect the degree of clonotype sharing among donors. Estimated clonotype richness was generally larger for naive than for memory subsets. Sharing across a few donors was observed for 5% to 6.5% of naive CD4, around 3.5% of naive CD8, over 2% of memory CD4, and about 0.4% of memory CD8 clonotypes. Compared with non-shared clonotypes, clonotypes shared by all four sorted-subset donors had higher generation probabilities. The small number of donors limited the genetic and exposure-history diversity represented.

Using the deep immunoSEQ assay, TCR CDR3 regions were amplified from genomic DNA by multiplex PCR. Genomic DNA extracted from each cell subset was distributed evenly over all wells of several immunoSEQ 96-well plates, and each plate served as one replicate. For sorted subsets, around 200 ng genomic DNA, equal to tens of thousands of T cell genomes, was loaded into each replicate PCR. Purified libraries were quantified with a Qubit 3.0 fluorometer, sized on a Bioanalyzer 2100, and re-quantified with the KAPA Library Quantification kit. Every immunoSEQ 96-well plate was sequenced on a separate single-read 150-cycle Illumina NextSeq 550 flow cell. For the original study's pipeline: Because the immunoSEQ output held only junctional sequences and lacked quality scores, the filtering could not match the filtering applied to full-length reads. To assign V/J genes and CDR3, sequences were annotated using PyIR, a Python wrapper for IgBLAST v1.9, with IMGT germline references. Reads with weak V/J assignments (E-value above 1e-6), missing CDR3, stop codons, out-of-frame junctions, or ambiguous translated residues were removed. V3J clonotypes were defined by identical inferred V gene, J gene, and CDR3 amino acid sequence. Percentage overlap between repertoires was computed as shared unique clonotypes divided by the size of the smaller repertoire. Repertoire richness was assessed with RTK rarefaction, the Chao1 estimator, and Recon v2.1 estimates of unobserved clonotypes. Generation probabilities were computed with OLGA for all TCRbeta clonotypes obtained by the gDNA method from several donors. TCRdb retrieved this table from immuneACCESS and kept in-frame rearrangements only. Not all clones are present; in checked studies, unresolved V genes account for under half, and no reason is known for the remainder. The D gene and trimming were derived from the DNA, and the V and J assignments and clone size from that table. This sample gives some 800,000 clones in total; more than 85% of them show up just once. Around 24% of the sample is held by the ten biggest clonotypes.

For this clone: Its antigen has not been determined. There are no base qualities to consult, and no much larger clone falls within one base.

CD8 naive samples were obtained by positive selection for CCR7 among CD45RO-negative cells, yielding a CD45RA+CCR7+ population from which TemRA cells were excluded. The donors were healthy, HIV-negative adults with no recently reported acute infections or vaccinations. All donors were Caucasian adults living in Nashville, Tennessee, USA. After blood collection by leukapheresis, PBMCs were isolated using Ficoll-Histopaque density gradient centrifugation and then cryopreserved in the vapor phase of liquid nitrogen. Analytical flow cytometry was used to check the purity and quantity of every magnetically sorted T cell population. From each sorted fraction, genomic DNA was isolated and quantified by UV absorbance on a Nanodrop 2000c. Material for sequencing was naive CD8+ T cells sorted from blood. The cell subset or site label here, explained by the study, means: CD45RA+CCR7+. This receptor was taken from a man aged 30-40 years in good health.

Here the CDR3 is given as CASSSQEGAAGELFF. The sequenced DNA: TGTGCCAGCAGTTCTCAGGAGGGGGCCGCCGGGGAGCTGTTTTTT. The chain uses TRBV6-5 and TRBJ2-2; TRBD1 might be the D gene, on 7 matching bases. The CDR3 covers 15 residues, taking in both the cysteine and the phenylalanine. Only the CDR3 portion is preserved as DNA: 45 bases, with reading frame beginning at the first base. CDR1 and CDR2 were assigned from the germline V gene as MNHEY and SVGAGI. Trimming at the junction amounts to 4 bases on V and 6 bases on J, and the germline ends lie 15 bases apart.